A single sample gave rise to the 6 T cell receptor beta chains below, sequenced in a study of blood T cell repertoires in COVID-19. Produced via immunoSEQ multiplex PCR; TCRdb's table is partial and in-frame only. Found here are 240,000 or so clones, roughly 90% of them singletons; the top ten hold under 0.95%. Sample: peripheral blood. These receptors all stem from a woman aged 25-40 years with acute or convalescent COVID-19.

The chain has TRBV5-4 and TRBJ2-1; no clear D gene. Germline-derived CDR1 and CDR2 are SGHNT and YYREEE (reference sequence). V lost 4 bases and J lost 5, with 13 bases in between. This CDR3 comprises 14 residues. This chain's CDR3 is CASSIPTLNNEQFF. In DNA form, the CDR3 reads TGTGCCAGCAGCATCCCCACTCTAAACAATGAGCAGTTCTTC.

This sequence joins TRBV5-6 and TRBJ2-6, with 7 bases fitting TRBD2. The CDR3 runs 18 residues. V was pared by 0 bases and J by 0 bases, with 6 bases of the junction left unmatched. Germline lookup yields CDR1 SGHDT and CDR2 YYEEEE. The CDR3 loop is CASSLALAESSGANVLTF. The CDR3 nucleotides read TGTGCCAGCAGCTTGGCCCTAGCGGAAAGCTCTGGGGCCAACGTCCTGACTTTC.

This chain links TRBV30 with TRBJ2-2, with TRBD1 matching over 10 bases. J lost 7 bases, V lost 2 bases, and 10 bases had no gene match. The CDR3 loop spans 16 amino acids. Per germline, CDR1 GTSNPN and CDR2 SVGIG (reference sequence). CDR3 residues: CAWSQIGTGVGGELFF. The CDR3 DNA follows: TGTGCCTGGAGTCAAATTGGGACAGGGGTTGGCGGGGAGCTGTTTTTT.

This sequence joins TRBV19 and TRBJ2-1; 8 nucleotides agree with TRBD2. V was clipped by 1 base and J by 8 bases; unmatched bases: 4. The CDR3 spans 14 residues. Germline CDR1 is LNHDA and CDR2 is SQIVND (reference sequence). The DNA of the CDR3 is TGTGCCAGTAGTATAGCGGGAGGGCGACATGAGCAGTTCTTC. It is translated as CASSIAGGRHEQFF.

The chain has TRBV6-5 and TRBJ1-5; TRBD1 matches 8 bases. V shed 0 bases, J shed 7 bases, and the junction held 5 bases outside the gene matches. The CDR3 length is 15 residues. Germline V CDR1 and CDR2: MNHEY, SVGAGI. In nucleotides, the CDR3 is TGTGCCAGCAGTTACTCCAGGGGGCACGGGCAGCCCCAGCATTTT. Translated: CASSYSRGHGQPQHF.

The genes are TRBV29-1 and TRBJ2-7, with TRBD1 matching over 9 bases. V lost 7 bases to trimming and J lost 5 bases; unmatched junction nucleotides: 12. The CDR3 length is 14 residues. The germline V gene encodes CDR1 SQVTM and CDR2 ANQGSEA. DNA of the CDR3: TGCAGCGCTGAGAAGGGGACAGGGTTGAACGAGCAGTACTTC. The encoded protein is CSAEKGTGLNEQYF.